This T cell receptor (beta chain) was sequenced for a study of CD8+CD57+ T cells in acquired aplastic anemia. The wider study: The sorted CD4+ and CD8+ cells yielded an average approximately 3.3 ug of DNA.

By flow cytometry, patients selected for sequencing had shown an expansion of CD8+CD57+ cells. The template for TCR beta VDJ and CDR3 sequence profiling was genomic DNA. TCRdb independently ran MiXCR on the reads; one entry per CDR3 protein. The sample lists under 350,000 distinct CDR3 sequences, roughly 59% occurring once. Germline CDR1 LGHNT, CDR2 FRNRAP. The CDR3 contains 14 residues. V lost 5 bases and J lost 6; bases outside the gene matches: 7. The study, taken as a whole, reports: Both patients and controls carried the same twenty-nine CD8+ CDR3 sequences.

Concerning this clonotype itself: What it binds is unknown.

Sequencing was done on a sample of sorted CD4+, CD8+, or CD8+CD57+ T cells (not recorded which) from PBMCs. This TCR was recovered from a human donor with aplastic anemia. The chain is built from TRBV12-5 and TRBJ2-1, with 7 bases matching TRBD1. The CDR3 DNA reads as TGTGCTAGTGGTCGGACAGGCGGAGTCAATGAGCAGTTCTTC. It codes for CASGRTGGVNEQFF.